Below, 32 T cell receptor beta chains from the same sample are listed, as sequenced in a study of T-cell memory formation after mild COVID-19. Each CDR3 protein is one row after TCRdb ran MiXCR on the 5' RACE reads. Of about 170,000 distinct CDR3 sequences listed, roughly 13% are singletons. Sequenced sample: PBMCs or a T cell subset sorted from them (not recorded which). Source of these receptors: a man aged 18 to 30 who had mild COVID-19 (a few samples of this study predate the infection). Cell type and time point are not known.

The chain uses TRBV28 and TRBJ2-3; 7 bases match TRBD2. V lost 5 bases and J lost 1; bases outside the gene matches: 9. CDR3 size: 16 residues. Germline CDR1 MDHEN, CDR2 SYDVKM. The CDR3 DNA follows: TGTGCCAGCAGTGGGGGGGACCAGGCAGGCACAGATACGCAGTATTTT. Translation: CASSGGDQAGTDTQYF.

The chain couples TRBV14 to TRBJ2-5; D remains unclear. This CDR3 has 12 amino acids. From germline, CDR1 is SGHDN and CDR2 FVKESK. V lost 2 bases and J lost 3, with 4 bases in between. The CDR3 DNA follows: TGTGCCAGCAGCCAAAACGAAGAGACCCAGTACTTC. Translated: CASSQNEETQYF.

V and J are TRBV12-3 or TRBV12-4 and TRBJ2-4; D remains unclear. The CDR3 contains 13 residues. V shed 3 bases and J shed 10 bases, with 13 bases lying between them. The CDR3 coding sequence is TGTGCCAGCAGTTTTGGCCAAGGACCGATTCAGTACTTC. It codes for CASSFGQGPIQYF.

V usage is TRBV4-1 and J usage is TRBJ2-6, with TRBD1 matching 9 bases. This CDR3 is 18 amino acids long. The V and J ends lost 3 bases and 0 bases, in that order; junction bases with no gene match: 6. Germline CDR1 is MGHRA and CDR2 is YSYEKL. CDR3 loop: CASSQGRQGGSGANVLTF. Here the CDR3 DNA reads TGCGCCAGCAGCCAGGGTAGACAGGGGGGCTCTGGGGCCAACGTCCTGACTTTC.

This clonotype was seen only a few times. The J gene is TRBJ1-2, the V gene TRBV20-1, with D tentatively TRBD1 (5 bases). The CDR3 totals 12 residues. V was trimmed by 6 bases and J by 4 bases, leaving 12 bases between them. Germline CDR1 DFQATT, CDR2 SNEGSKA (reference sequence). CDR3 nucleotide sequence: TGCAGTGCCCCGCGGGACTTCTATGGCTACACCTTC. This codes for CSAPRDFYGYTF.

This clonotype was found a few times. This chain joins TRBV5-1 and TRBJ2-1; 9 nucleotides align to TRBD1. This CDR3 is built from 14 residues. Germline CDR1 is SGHRS and CDR2 is YFSETQ. J lost 5 bases, V lost 3 bases, and 3 bases had no gene match. The CDR3 spells CASSWDREDNEQFF. The CDR3 region has the DNA TGCGCCAGCAGCTGGGACAGGGAGGACAATGAGCAGTTCTTC.

This clonotype was recorded a few times. The chain uses TRBV30 and TRBJ1-2, with D possibly TRBD1 on 6 matching bases. Trimming removed 3 bases at V and 4 bases at J, with 15 bases between. The CDR3 totals 14 residues. In germline, CDR1 is GTSNPN, CDR2 SVGIG (reference sequence). The DNA of the CDR3 is TGTGCCTGGAGCCAGGGGTTAGGAGGCTATGGCTACACCTTC. Translating it yields CAWSQGLGGYGYTF.

This clonotype appeared a few times. The V call is TRBV7-2, the J call TRBJ1-1, with a tentative D call TRBD1 (5 bases). Trimming took off 5 bases at V and 2 bases at J, with 9 bases between the two ends. CDR1 is SGHTA, CDR2 FQGNSA, per germline. CDR3 length equals 13 residues. The CDR3 DNA reads as TGTGCCAGCAGCCCTGGACATAACACTGAAGCTTTCTTT. It codes for CASSPGHNTEAFF.

The chain links TRBV20-1 to TRBJ2-5; 8 bases line up with TRBD1. This CDR3 region has 15 residues. Per germline, CDR1 DFQATT and CDR2 SNEGSKA (reference sequence). Trimming cost V 3 bases and J 5 bases; bases outside gene matches: 11. The CDR3 DNA is TGCAGTGCTAGGGCCGGAACAGGGGGTATGGAGACCCAGTACTTC. Residues: CSARAGTGGMETQYF.

This clonotype was seen more than once but under ten times. V gene TRBV7-2 combines with J gene TRBJ1-6, with D perhaps matching TRBD1 (5 bases). The CDR3 covers 18 residues. V was clipped by 3 bases and J by 4 bases, with 19 bases between them. Germline V gene lookup returns CDR1 SGHTA and CDR2 FQGNSA. The CDR3 DNA sequence: TGTGCCAGCAGCTTCGTAAGGGCGGGGGATTTATATAATTCACCCCTCCACTTT. This translates into CASSFVRAGDLYNSPLHF.

This clonotype was seen more than once but under ten times. The CDR3 bases are TGTGCCACCAGCAGGATAGCGGGGGGGCGAGAGACCCAGTACTTC. Encoded protein: CATSRIAGGRETQYF. V is TRBV15 and J is TRBJ2-5, with TRBD2 matching 11 bases. J gave up 4 bases and V 3 bases, and 4 bases lay outside the gene matches. Germline CDR1 reads LNHNV; CDR2 reads YYDKDF (reference sequence). This CDR3 has 15 residues.

The rearrangement links TRBV3-2 to TRBJ2-7. TRBV3-2 is a known pseudogene. There are 11 residues in the CDR3. The CDR3 DNA sequence: TGTGCCAGCAGCCTAGGCCACGAGCAGTACGTC. This gives the protein CASSLGHEQYV.

J is TRBJ2-7 and V is TRBV6-2 or TRBV6-3; either TRBD1 or TRBD2 may supply D (5 bases each). The V end was cut by 6 bases, the J end by 3 bases, with 12 bases between. This CDR3 contains 13 residues. Germline lookup yields CDR1 MNHEY and CDR2 SVGEGT. Written as DNA, the CDR3 is TGTGCCAGCAGGAGGGGCGACAGCTACGAGCAGTACTTC. It is translated as CASRRGDSYEQYF.

In its sample, this clonotype was seen a few times. This chain connects TRBV4-3 to TRBJ1-2, with D perhaps TRBD1 (5 bases). Trimming cost V 3 bases and J 2 bases, with 13 bases left between them. This CDR3 comprises 15 residues. The V gene's germline CDR1 is LGHNA and CDR2 YSLEER. CDR3 nucleotides: TGCGCCAGCAGCCAGGGCTGGGACTTGAACTATGGCTACACCTTC. It codes for CASSQGWDLNYGYTF.

In its sample, this clonotype was seen once. The rearrangement uses TRBV6-2 or TRBV6-3 and TRBJ1-1, with 8 bases matching TRBD1. The germline V gene encodes CDR1 MNHEY and CDR2 SVGEGT. The CDR3 is made up of 18 amino acids. The junction had 12 bases not matched to a gene; V was cut back by 3 bases and J by 0 bases. CDR3 sequence: CASSYLLGQGLMNTEAFF. The CDR3 region has the DNA TGTGCCAGCAGTTATCTTCTAGGACAGGGATTAATGAACACTGAAGCTTTCTTT.

This clonotype was seen at least ten times. The rearrangement links TRBV24-1 to TRBJ2-2, with unresolved D. The germline V gene has CDR1 KGHDR and CDR2 SFDVKD. V lost 12 bases to trimming and J lost 2 bases, with 12 bases between them. This CDR3 has 13 residues. The CDR3 sequence: CAALDTNTGELFF. The CDR3 region has the DNA TGTGCCGCACTTGATACAAACACCGGGGAGCTGTTTTTT.

This chain uses TRBV7-9 with TRBJ2-7; no firm D call. Trimming took 5 bases from V and 1 from J, leaving 12 bases between them. Germline V gene data show CDR1 as SEHNR and CDR2 as FQNEAQ (reference sequence). The CDR3 is 14 amino acids. CDR3: CASSPTDGSYEQYV. CDR3 DNA: TGTGCCAGCAGCCCAACCGACGGGTCCTACGAGCAGTACGTC.

This clonotype was observed at least ten times. The CDR3 nucleotides read TGCGCCAGCAGCTCGACAGGCCTGGGGCCAGATACGCAGTATTTT. Translating gives CASSSTGLGPDTQYF. V gene TRBV5-1 combines with J gene TRBJ2-3; possibly TRBD1 for D (6 bases). Germline values: CDR1 SGHRS, CDR2 YFSETQ. The CDR3 has 15 amino acids. The ends were cut back, 3 bases at V and 4 bases at J, with 15 bases in the middle.

The genes are TRBV10-3 and TRBJ2-7, with D hard to call. There are 15 residues in the CDR3. Trimming left V 0 bases short and J 0 bases short, with 9 bases between. Germline V CDR1 and CDR2: ENHRY, SYGVKD. The DNA for the CDR3 is TGTGCCATCAGTGAGTCCCCGAGGTCCTCCTACGAGCAGTACTTC. It yields the protein CAISESPRSSYEQYF.

The J gene is TRBJ1-6, the V gene TRBV7-2; 7 positions match TRBD1. Germline CDR1 and CDR2: SGHTA and FQGNSA. After removal of 1 base from V and 11 bases from J, the junction contained 8 bases not matched to a gene. The CDR3 runs 15 residues. CDR3 sequence (DNA): TGTGCCAGCAGCTTAGGACACAGGGGAAGTCCACCCCTCCACTTT. Translating gives CASSLGHRGSPPLHF.

J is TRBJ1-5 and V is TRBV30, with a tentative D call TRBD1 (5 bases). Trimming pared 5 bases from V and 6 bases from J, leaving 14 bases between. CDR1 is GTSNPN, CDR2 SVGIG, per germline (reference sequence). The CDR3 contains 13 residues. The DNA for the CDR3 is TGTGCCTGGGGTCCCTCGGGGGGTCAGCCCCAGCATTTT. It encodes CAWGPSGGQPQHF.

This clonotype was observed a few times. The V call is TRBV28, the J call TRBJ1-4; D might be TRBD1 (6 bases). CDR3 length: 14 residues. V was shortened by 4 bases and J by 8 bases, with 14 bases between the two germline ends. Germline V gives CDR1 MDHEN, CDR2 SYDVKM. Here the CDR3 DNA reads TGTGCCAGCAGTTCCCCGGGACACAACGAAAAACTGTTTTTT. Translated: CASSSPGHNEKLFF.

The genes are TRBV28 and TRBJ2-5; TRBD2 is a possible D gene (5 bases). Germline values: CDR1 MDHEN, CDR2 SYDVKM. Trimming removed 1 base from V and 0 bases from J, with 9 bases in between. The CDR3 consists of 15 residues. The CDR3 protein is CASSLLTGNQETQYF. The CDR3 coding sequence is TGTGCCAGCAGTTTATTGACGGGAAACCAAGAGACCCAGTACTTC. Variable domain in full (rest from reference TRBV28 and TRBJ2-5): DVKVTQSSRYLVKRTGEKVFLECVQDMDHENMFWYRQDPGLGLRLIYFSYDVKMKEKGDIPEGYSVSREKKERFSLILESASTNQTSMYLCASSLLTGNQETQYFGPGTRLLVL.

This clonotype has a count of ten or more. This chain joins TRBV28 and TRBJ1-5; 11 bases align to TRBD1. Germline assignment: CDR1 MDHEN and CDR2 SYDVKM. V dropped 5 bases and J dropped 2; count of bases not matched to a gene: 5. The CDR3 contains 16 residues. The CDR3 reads CASSRTGGDGNQPQHF. The CDR3 region has the DNA TGTGCCAGCAGTAGGACAGGGGGCGATGGCAATCAGCCCCAGCATTTT.

This clonotype has at least ten counts. The V gene is TRBV5-1, the J gene TRBJ2-3; no reliable D call. CDR1 and CDR2 (germline): SGHRS, YFSETQ. This CDR3 has 15 amino acids. Trimming cost V 0 bases and J 0 bases, with 8 bases left between them. The CDR3 loop reads CASSLATRSTDTQYF. The CDR3 bases are TGCGCCAGCAGCTTGGCCACACGAAGCACAGATACGCAGTATTTT. The variable domain in full, completed from reference TRBV5-1 and TRBJ2-3, reads KAGVTQTPRYLIKTRGQQVTLSCSPISGHRSVSWYQQTPGQGLQFLFEYFSETQRNKGNFPGRFSGRQFSNSRSEMNVSTLELGDSALYLCASSLATRSTDTQYFGPGTRLTVL.

This clonotype has just a few counts. The chain couples TRBV12-3 or TRBV12-4 to TRBJ1-6; tentatively, D is TRBD1 (5 bases). The CDR3 is made up of 17 amino acids. Trimming stripped 3 bases from V and 1 base from J, with 13 bases between. DNA of the CDR3: TGTGCCAGCAGTTTGCGATTCGACAGATCCTATAATTCACCCCTCCACTTT. Translating gives CASSLRFDRSYNSPLHF.

This clonotype was detected only a few times. This chain links TRBV20-1 with TRBJ2-5; D is possibly TRBD1 (5 bases). Germline V gives CDR1 DFQATT, CDR2 SNEGSKA (reference sequence). The CDR3 has 14 amino acids. V was trimmed by 0 bases and J by 4 bases, leaving 12 bases between them. In DNA, the CDR3 is TGCAGTGCTAGAGATCCTAGGGGCGGAGAGACCCAGTACTTC. Its protein product is CSARDPRGGETQYF.

This chain connects TRBV6-2 or TRBV6-3 to TRBJ2-7; 8 bases are a match to TRBD2. Germline-derived CDR1 and CDR2 are MNHEY and SVGEGT. Germline trimming cut 0 bases from V and 1 base from J; bases unmatched to any gene: 2. This CDR3 has 15 residues. The DNA for the CDR3 is TGTGCCAGCAGTTACTCGACTAGCGCTTCCTACGAGCAGTACGTC. Amino acids: CASSYSTSASYEQYV.

The J gene is TRBJ1-1, the V gene TRBV19; D is undetermined. There are 13 residues in the CDR3. Trimming took off 7 bases at V and 0 bases at J, with 9 bases between the two ends. Germline V gene sequence: CDR1 LNHDA, CDR2 SQIVND (reference sequence). The CDR3 reads CASKVGMNTEAFF. CDR3 DNA: TGTGCCAGTAAGGTCGGCATGAACACTGAAGCTTTCTTT.

The V call is TRBV6-2 or TRBV6-3, the J call TRBJ2-7; 8 positions agree with TRBD2. Germline trimming cut 6 bases from V and 2 bases from J; bases unmatched to any gene: 3. Germline V CDR1 and CDR2: MNHEY, SVGEGT. The CDR3 is made up of 13 amino acids. The CDR3 region has the DNA TGTGCCAGCAGGGATAGCGGGACCTACGAGCAGTACTTC. It encodes CASRDSGTYEQYF.

V usage is TRBV18 and J usage is TRBJ2-6; D is perhaps TRBD2 (6 bases). Germline-derived CDR1 and CDR2 are KGHSH and LQKENI. The CDR3 consists of 16 residues. The V end was cut by 0 bases, the J end by 0 bases, with 6 bases between. CDR3 nucleotides: TGTGCCAGCTCACCACCGACTAGCTCTGGGGCCAACGTCCTGACTTTC. Translated, it gives CASSPPTSSGANVLTF.

In this sample, this clonotype turned up a few times. This chain links TRBV29-1 with TRBJ2-5, with 8 bases that match TRBD1. This CDR3 region has 14 residues. Germline loops: CDR1 SQVTM, CDR2 ANQGSEA. The trim removed 4 bases at V and 1 base at J, leaving 5 bases unmatched. As DNA, the CDR3 is TGCAGCGTTGGGCCTGGGACAGGCCAAGAGACCCAGTACTTC. Translation gives CSVGPGTGQETQYF.